The 3 T cell receptor beta chains below were found in one sample sequenced in a study of blood T cells in healthy people across ages. The use of a sample-barcoded 5' primer and a J-beta primer mix characterized a second PCR of about 7 to 12 cycles. Each CDR3 protein gets one entry after TCRdb re-called the 5' RACE reads with MiXCR. The sample comprises roughly 1 million distinct CDR3 sequences, approximately 25% of which are singletons, and less than 0.85% rests with the top ten. The same sample was also studied in work on T cells of mothers and their children.

Sample: blood. The receptors shown here come from a girl aged 2 to 9 in good health.

The chain employs TRBV20-1 and TRBJ2-7, with D possibly being TRBD2 (6 bases). Trimming took off 1 base at V and 0 bases at J, with 19 bases between the two ends. Looked up from germline, CDR1 is DFQATT and CDR2 is SNEGSKA (reference sequence). The CDR3 totals 17 residues. The chain's CDR3 is CSARVASVNYGSYEQYF. The CDR3 coding sequence is TGCAGTGCTAGAGTGGCTAGCGTAAATTACGGCTCCTACGAGCAGTACTTC.

This clonotype was observed a handful of times. The J gene is TRBJ2-7, the V gene TRBV24-1; maybe TRBD1 (5 bases). The CDR3 has 13 residues. CDR1 and CDR2 (germline): KGHDR, SFDVKD. V dropped 1 base and J dropped 6 bases, with 9 bases sitting between them. The CDR3 sequence is CATSDFLGLEQYF. Written as DNA, the CDR3 is TGTGCCACCAGTGATTTTTTGGGGCTCGAGCAGTACTTC.

This clonotype was seen a few times. This chain uses TRBV7-9 with TRBJ2-2; 10 bases are shared with TRBD2. The germline V gene has CDR1 SEHNR and CDR2 FQNEAQ (reference sequence). The CDR3 is made up of 15 amino acids. V dropped 2 bases and J dropped 6; count of bases not matched to a gene: 3. The CDR3 is CASSLLAGDPGELFF. CDR3 DNA sequence: TGTGCCAGCAGCTTACTAGCGGGGGACCCCGGGGAGCTGTTTTTT.